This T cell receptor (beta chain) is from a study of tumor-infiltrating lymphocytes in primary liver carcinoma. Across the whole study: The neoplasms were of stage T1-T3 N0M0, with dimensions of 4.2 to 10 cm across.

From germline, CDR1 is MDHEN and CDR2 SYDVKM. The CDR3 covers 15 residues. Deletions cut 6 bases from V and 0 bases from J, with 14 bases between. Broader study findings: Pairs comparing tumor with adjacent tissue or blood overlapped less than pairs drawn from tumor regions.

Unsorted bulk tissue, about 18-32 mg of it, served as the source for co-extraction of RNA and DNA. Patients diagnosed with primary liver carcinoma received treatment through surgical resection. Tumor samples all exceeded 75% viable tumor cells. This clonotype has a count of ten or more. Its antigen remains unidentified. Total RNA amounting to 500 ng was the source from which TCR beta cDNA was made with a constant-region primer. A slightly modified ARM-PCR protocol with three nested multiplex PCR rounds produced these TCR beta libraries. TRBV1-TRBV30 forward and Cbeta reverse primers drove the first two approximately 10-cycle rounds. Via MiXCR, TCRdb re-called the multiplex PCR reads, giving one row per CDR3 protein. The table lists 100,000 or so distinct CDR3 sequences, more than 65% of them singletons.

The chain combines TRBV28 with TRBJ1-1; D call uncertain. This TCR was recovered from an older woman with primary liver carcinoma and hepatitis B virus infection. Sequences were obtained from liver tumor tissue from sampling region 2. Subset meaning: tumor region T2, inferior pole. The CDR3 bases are TGTGCCAGCAGGGAGATTGGACGGGTGAACACTGAAGCTTTCTTT. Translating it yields CASREIGRVNTEAFF. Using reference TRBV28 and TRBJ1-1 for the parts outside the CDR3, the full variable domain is DVKVTQSSRYLVKRTGEKVFLECVQDMDHENMFWYRQDPGLGLRLIYFSYDVKMKEKGDIPEGYSVSREKKERFSLILESASTNQTSMYLCASREIGRVNTEAFFGQGTRLTVV.